This T cell receptor (beta chain) was sequenced during a study of T cell repertoires in cytomegalovirus infection. Background on the study: From public TCR beta signatures came an indication of both CMV infection and matching HLA type.

TCRdb re-analysed the reads in MiXCR, keeping a single row per CDR3 protein. The data show fewer than 950,000 distinct CDR3 sequences, approximately 32% seen once. A note on this clonotype: Antigen unknown.

Overall study results and limits: Ex vivo, HLA-C-restricted CMV-specific TCR beta clonotypes prevailed over the rest of the response. Frequencies of public TCR beta families were cumulated, and this identified carriers of CMV plus the relevant HLA.

The J segment lost 4 bases and the V segment lost 3 bases, leaving 5 bases of the junction unmatched. The CDR3 totals 15 residues. Germline CDR1 reads SGHTA; CDR2 reads FQGNSA. The genes are TRBV7-2 and TRBJ2-3; TRBD1 aligns across 9 bases. The sequencing used cultured CD8+ T cells from PBMCs, collected from culture after CMV antigen stimulation. The clonotype was recovered from a human donor in good health (CMV status not recorded). Some clones in this sample may be carry-over from other donors' samples. In nucleotides, the CDR3 is TGTGCCAGCAGCTTTTTGGACAGGGGCGCAGATACGCAGTATTTT. This encodes CASSFLDRGADTQYF.